This T cell receptor (beta chain) was identified in a study of T cell responses to AZD1222 COVID-19 vaccine. The overall study: Second-dose recipients at about 4 or about 12 weeks were treated as one pooled group. Study-wide points: Regions 160-218 and 743-854 held dominance among vaccine-associated CD4 TCRs, which spanned spike. Repertoires were collected only later (after the peak T cell response had occurred). Donors, mostly white British, included more females; clonal diversity was possibly underestimated.

About this clone itself: Its matching antigen is unknown.

There are 12 residues in the CDR3. With 8 bases removed from V and 4 bases from J, the gap between germline ends came to 8 bases. Germline CDR1 reads MNHEY; CDR2 reads SVGAGI. Using immunoSEQ multiplex PCR, the repertoire was profiled, and TCRdb retains in-frame clones only, with some absent. Among 100,000 to 140,000 clones, more than 70% were seen once, and the ten largest hold roughly 6.5%. The chain links TRBV6-5 to TRBJ1-4; tentative D call: TRBD1 (6 bases). The input for sequencing was peripheral blood, taken on day 0 of AZD1222 vaccination. The receptor's source is an adult in good health. The CDR3 sequence: CASRQDNEKLFF. Written as DNA, the CDR3 is TGTGCCAGCCGACAGGATAATGAAAAACTGTTTTTT.